The next 23 T cell receptor beta chains were all read from a single sample in a study of T cell changes during pregnancy in multiple sclerosis. The protocol was immunoSEQ multiplex PCR, while the TCRdb copy is restricted to in-frame clones and leaves out a portion. The sample records approximately 58,000 clones, roughly 92% being singletons. This sample comprised peripheral blood, obtained in the second trimester of pregnancy. Every receptor here comes from a female donor with multiple sclerosis, enrolled in a pregnancy study.

This CDR3 reads CASGTSGYNEQFF. The CDR3 nucleotides read TGTGCCAGCGGGACTAGCGGATACAATGAGCAGTTCTTC. The J gene is TRBJ2-1, the V gene TRBV6-1, with TRBD2 matching over 11 bases. Trimming removed 8 bases from V and 4 bases from J; junction bases left unmatched: 1. In germline, CDR1 is MNHNS, CDR2 SASEGT. The CDR3 has 13 amino acids.

This clone appeared a single time. The chain uses TRBV9 and TRBJ2-2; D uncertain. The CDR3 covers 14 residues. Between the trimmed V and J ends, which lost 0 bases and 5 bases, there was a span of 8 bases. Germline lookup yields CDR1 SGDLS and CDR2 YYNGEE. DNA of the CDR3: TGTGCCAGCAGCGTAGTAGAGAAAACCGGGGAGCTGTTTTTT. The encoded protein is CASSVVEKTGELFF.

This chain joins TRBV9 and TRBJ2-1, with 7 bases aligning to TRBD2. Germline CDR1 is SGDLS and CDR2 is YYNGEE. The CDR3 is 14 residues long. V gave up 4 bases and J gave up 3 bases; unmatched junction bases: 4. The CDR3 region has the DNA TGTGCCAGCAGCACAGCGGGAAACTACAATGAGCAGTTCTTC. Amino acid sequence: CASSTAGNYNEQFF. Supplemented by reference TRBV9 and TRBJ2-1, the full variable domain reads DSGVTQTPKHLITATGQRVTLRCSPRSGDLSVYWYQQSLDQGLQFLIQYYNGEERAKGNILERFSAQQFPDLHSELNLSSLELGDSALYFCASSTAGNYNEQFFGPGTRLTVL.

V and J are TRBV28 and TRBJ2-7; 8 positions agree with TRBD1. Unmatched junction bases numbered 9, after V lost 7 bases and J lost 4 bases. The CDR3 is made up of 14 amino acids. In germline, CDR1 is MDHEN, CDR2 SYDVKM. CDR3 nucleotide sequence: TGTGCCAGCATGGTAACAGGGGGTACATACGAGCAGTACTTC. Protein: CASMVTGGTYEQYF.

The table lists this clone with a few counts. The J gene is TRBJ2-7, the V gene TRBV7-2; 8 bases line up with TRBD1. CDR1 is SGHTA, CDR2 FQGNSA, per germline. V gave up 6 bases and J gave up 0 bases; unmatched junction bases: 7. The CDR3 contains 15 residues. This chain's CDR3 is CASSYTGTGSYEQYF. Written as DNA, the CDR3 is TGTGCCAGCAGTTATACGGGGACAGGCTCCTACGAGCAGTACTTC.

V gene TRBV2 combines with J gene TRBJ2-7; 8 bases match TRBD1. The germline V gene encodes CDR1 SNHLY and CDR2 FYNNEI. This CDR3 is 14 amino acids long. Trimming cost V 4 bases and J 1 base; bases outside gene matches: 3. DNA of the CDR3: TGTGCCAGCAGTGTCCGACAGGGGTCCTACGAGCAGTACTTC. Translating it yields CASSVRQGSYEQYF.

The chain joins TRBV11-2 to TRBJ2-7; possibly TRBD2 for D (5 bases). CDR1 and CDR2 (germline): SGHAT, FQNNGV. The V and J ends lost 7 bases and 4 bases respectively, with 11 bases between them. The length of the CDR3 is 12 residues. The CDR3 DNA follows: TGTGCCAGCAACTCGGGAACATACGAGCAGTACTTC. Its protein product is CASNSGTYEQYF.

This rearrangement joins TRBV29-1 to TRBJ1-2; 8 positions agree with TRBD1. The CDR3 is made up of 14 amino acids. In germline, CDR1 is SQVTM, CDR2 ANQGSEA. After removal of 4 bases from V and 7 bases from J, the junction contained 11 bases not matched to a gene. The CDR3 region has the DNA TGCAGCGTTGCGCTCTCGGGGCAGGGGGCTGGCTACACCTTC. It encodes CSVALSGQGAGYTF.

The chain carries TRBV19 and TRBJ2-1, with 9 nucleotides matching TRBD2. Germline CDR1 reads LNHDA; CDR2 reads SQIVND (reference sequence). The V gene end was trimmed by 3 bases and the J gene end by 5 bases; junction bases not matched to a gene: 14. CDR3 length: 18 amino acids. The CDR3 loop is CASSIPSSGNPYNNEQFF. In DNA, the CDR3 is TGTGCCAGTAGTATCCCCTCTAGCGGGAATCCATATAACAATGAGCAGTTCTTC. The full variable domain, its missing parts supplied by reference TRBV19 and TRBJ2-1, is DGGITQSPKYLFRKEGQNVTLSCEQNLNHDAMYWYRQDPGQGLRLIYYSQIVNDFQKGDIAEGYSVSREKKESFPLTVTSAQKNPTAFYLCASSIPSSGNPYNNEQFFGPGTRLTVL.

This clone was found once. In nucleotides, the CDR3 is TGTGCCAGCAGTCGTTCGACAGGGGCCCCGGGATACGAGCAGTACTTC. Its translation is CASSRSTGAPGYEQYF. V is TRBV6-6 and J is TRBJ2-7, with 8 bases identical to TRBD1. This CDR3 is 16 amino acids long. The germline V gene has CDR1 MNHNY and CDR2 SVGAGI (reference sequence). V was pared by 5 bases and J by 4 bases, with 13 bases of the junction left unmatched.

The chain carries TRBV7-8 and TRBJ2-1; 7 bases align to TRBD2. V shed 1 base and J 7 bases; nucleotides not matched to a gene: 4. This CDR3 is 14 amino acids long. The germline CDR1 and CDR2 sequences are SGHVS and FQNEAQ. The CDR3 loop reads CASSLEAGPNEQFF. DNA for the CDR3: TGTGCCAGCAGCTTAGAAGCGGGGCCGAATGAGCAGTTCTTC.

This clone was detected only once. DNA of the CDR3: TGTGCCAGCAGATCCGGGACTAGGGAGACCCAGTACTTC. Translation gives CASRSGTRETQYF. The chain joins TRBV28 to TRBJ2-5; 8 bases align to TRBD2. The CDR3 length is 13 residues. Germline V gives CDR1 MDHEN, CDR2 SYDVKM. Germline trimming cut 6 bases from V and 5 bases from J; bases unmatched to any gene: 5.

This clone showed up just once. The genes are TRBV12-5 and TRBJ1-3, with D possibly matching TRBD1 (6 bases). Trimming cost V 2 bases and J 7 bases, with 9 bases left between them. There are 13 residues in the CDR3. Per germline, CDR1 LGHNT and CDR2 FRNRAP. This chain's CDR3 is CASGLLGANTIYF. The DNA of the CDR3 is TGTGCTAGTGGTTTGTTGGGGGCGAACACCATATATTTT.

The V and J genes are TRBV5-1 and TRBJ2-7, with TRBD1 matching 11 bases. The V segment lost 4 bases and the J segment 3 bases; nucleotides outside the gene matches: 6. CDR1 is SGHRS, CDR2 YFSETQ, per germline. This CDR3 is 15 amino acids long. CDR3 in amino acids: CASSPGQGVIYEQYF. The CDR3 DNA follows: TGCGCCAGCAGCCCGGGACAGGGGGTAATCTACGAGCAGTACTTC.

This clone was seen a few times. The chain carries TRBV7-9 and TRBJ2-7; tentatively, D is TRBD1 (6 bases). V lost 0 bases, J lost 5 bases, and 11 bases lay in between. Germline V gene lookup returns CDR1 SEHNR and CDR2 FQNEAQ (reference sequence). CDR3 length: 14 residues. The CDR3 DNA follows: TGTGCCAGCAGCTTAGCCTTCTACAGGGACGAGCAGTACTTC. This gives the protein CASSLAFYRDEQYF.

The V and J genes are TRBV23-1 and TRBJ1-1; 11 bases fit TRBD1. TRBV23-1 is an ORF, and what it does is uncertain. Germline trimming cut 8 bases from V and 4 bases from J; bases unmatched to any gene: 24. CDR3 length equals 20 residues. Here the CDR3 reads CASPSKGSDRGRILSTEAFF. The CDR3 DNA sequence: TGCGCCAGCCCTTCAAAAGGATCGGACAGGGGGCGAATTTTGAGCACTGAAGCTTTCTTT.

V and J are TRBV28 and TRBJ2-3, with 8 bases matching TRBD2. This CDR3 has 16 residues. Germline V CDR1 and CDR2: MDHEN, SYDVKM. With 5 bases clipped from V and 6 bases from J, the junction kept 13 bases outside the gene matches. Here the CDR3 DNA reads TGTGCCAGCAGTCCTTGGACTAGCTTGTATCGGGATACGCAGTATTTT. It encodes CASSPWTSLYRDTQYF.

The rearrangement joins TRBV10-3 to TRBJ1-4, with 11 bases lining up with TRBD1. There are 17 residues in the CDR3. Germline values: CDR1 ENHRY, CDR2 SYGVKD. The V segment lost 4 bases and the J segment 8 bases; nucleotides outside the gene matches: 12. The CDR3, as DNA: TGTGCCATCAGTGGAGGGGGACAGGGGGTATCTGGAGAAAAACTGTTTTTT. Protein sequence: CAISGGGQGVSGEKLFF.

V usage is TRBV6-4 and J usage is TRBJ1-2; perhaps TRBD1 as D (6 bases). V was shortened by 5 bases and J by 2 bases, with 12 bases between the two germline ends. Germline CDR1 reads MRHNA; CDR2 reads SNTAGT. CDR3 length: 14 residues. CDR3 sequence (DNA): TGTGCCAGCAGTCCAGGGGTCATAAACTATGGCTACACCTTC. Encoded protein: CASSPGVINYGYTF.

This clone came up once. The V call is TRBV5-5, the J call TRBJ2-3; 9 bases align to TRBD1. Germline V CDR1 and CDR2: SGHKS, YYEKEE (reference sequence). The CDR3 is made up of 18 amino acids. V shed 4 bases, J shed 2 bases, and the junction held 14 bases outside the gene matches. The CDR3 nucleotides are TGTGCCAGCAGCCGTGGGACAGGGAGTCGAACCAACACAGATACGCAGTATTTT. The encoded protein is CASSRGTGSRTNTDTQYF.

The gene calls are TRBV7-6 and TRBJ2-3; 7 positions agree with TRBD1. V lost 2 bases and J lost 4; bases outside the gene matches: 3. CDR1 is SGHVS and CDR2 is FNYEAQ in the germline V gene. CDR3 length: 14 residues. In nucleotides, the CDR3 is TGTGCCAGCAGCTTAAATAGGGGGCCAGATACGCAGTATTTT. This codes for CASSLNRGPDTQYF.

J is TRBJ2-3 and V is TRBV4-3; D not resolved. V lost 1 base to trimming and J lost 7 bases, with 9 bases between them. The germline CDR1 and CDR2 sequences are LGHNA and YSLEER. The CDR3 has 13 amino acids. The CDR3 DNA sequence: TGCGCCAGCAGCCAAGGAGAACGTTATACGCAGTATTTT. Its translation is CASSQGERYTQYF.

J is TRBJ1-3 and V is TRBV5-1, with 8 bases matching TRBD1. This CDR3 has 15 residues. Germline assignment: CDR1 SGHRS and CDR2 YFSETQ. J was trimmed by 0 bases and V by 5 bases; bases with no gene match: 4. The CDR3 is CASSYRGDSGNTIYF. In DNA, the CDR3 is TGCGCCAGCAGTTACAGGGGGGACTCTGGAAACACCATATATTTT.